This T cell receptor beta chain originates from a study of tumor and adjacent non-tumor tissue in lung cancer. Across the whole study: About 4.17 million productive TCRbeta reads were obtained per sample on average. Study observations and caveats: Compared with tumor, normal lung showed significantly lower TCR diversity. Tumor TCR diversity, when higher, was linked to shorter survival.

Concerning this clonotype itself: Its antigen is not known.

The CDR3 sequence is 15 residues long. The library came from three nested PCR rounds adapted from ARM-PCR protocols. In TCRdb, the multiplex PCR reads were re-called with MiXCR into one record per CDR3 protein. Among tens of thousands of distinct CDR3 sequences listed, over 60% were seen once. No cell sorting was done before RNA was extracted from the tissue. This non-tumor lung sample came from over 3 cm beyond the tumor edge. Donors were chemotherapy-naive, newly diagnosed lung cancer surgical patients in China, August–late 2014. This sequence originates from a man between 65 and 79 years old with non-small cell lung cancer. The sample consisted of distant non-tumor lung tissue. V is TRBV12-3 or TRBV12-4 and J is TRBJ1-5; tentatively, D is TRBD1 (6 bases). The assigned J gene may be wrong: the sequence end matches TRBJ2-3 better. As DNA, the CDR3 is TGTGCCAGCAGTCTAGGGACACTTAGCAATCAACCCCAGTATTTT. Translation gives CASSLGTLSNQPQYF.